This T cell receptor beta chain was observed in a study of blood T cell repertoires in COVID-19. Clones were read by immunoSEQ multiplex PCR, and TCRdb kept only the in-frame ones, dropping some. The sample holds about 300,000 clones, nearly 90% seen once. The CDR3 spans 15 residues. Trimming stripped 0 bases from V and 6 bases from J, with 15 bases between. From germline, CDR1 is SGHRS and CDR2 YFSETQ. This clonotype was sampled from a woman aged 45-60 years who had been exposed to COVID-19. Source material: PBMCs or T cells enriched from blood (not recorded which). The V and J genes are TRBV5-1 and TRBJ1-2, with TRBD1 as a possible D gene (5 bases). Here the CDR3 DNA reads TGCGCCAGCAGCTTGGAGCCAGGGAATGAACATGGCTACACCTTC. Translated: CASSLEPGNEHGYTF.